The 17 T cell receptor beta chains in this list originate from one sample, sequenced in a study of naive and memory T cell subsets. Both TRBC1 and TRBC2 were covered by a beta constant-region primer of two equimolar oligonucleotides. TCRdb re-called the UMI-ligation and nested PCR reads with MiXCR, one entry per CDR3 protein. The repertoire includes tens of thousands of distinct CDR3 sequences, 10% to 15% of them detected once, and around 20% sits in the top ten. Source material: effector memory CD4+ T cells from blood. Specified subset: effector memory, CD45RA- CD27-. The receptor set was obtained from a human donor in good health.

The chain uses TRBV5-1 and TRBJ1-2, with D perhaps TRBD1 (6 bases). From germline, CDR1 is SGHRS and CDR2 YFSETQ. The CDR3 length is 13 residues. Deletions cut 1 base from V and 8 bases from J, with 12 bases between. Written as DNA, the CDR3 is TGCGCCAGCAGCTTGTTGGGGGCGGAAGGCTACACCTTC. This sequence encodes CASSLLGAEGYTF.

This clonotype has just one count. Here the CDR3 omits its conserved ending phenylalanine or tryptophan, so a read error is the likely source. CDR3 sequence (DNA): TGTGCCAGCAGCCAATACGGAGGCGTAGGGGGCCGGAGGTCCAATGAGCAGTTCTCC. Encoded protein: CASSQYGGVGGRRSNEQFS. The rearrangement links TRBV14 to TRBJ2-1; 7 bases align to TRBD1. CDR3 length: 19 residues. Per the germline V gene, CDR1 is SGHDN and CDR2 is FVKESK. V was pared by 2 bases and J by 6 bases, with 19 bases of the junction left unmatched.

The sample holds many counts of this clonotype. V usage is TRBV14 and J usage is TRBJ2-2; 8 positions match TRBD1. The V gene's germline CDR1 is SGHDN and CDR2 FVKESK. There are 13 residues in the CDR3. With V trimmed by 5 bases and J by 5 bases, 1 base remained unmatched. The DNA for the CDR3 is TGTGCCAGCAGCAACAGGGGGACCGGGGAGCTGTTTTTT. Residues: CASSNRGTGELFF.

Only a few counts were recorded for this clonotype. V gene TRBV9 combines with J gene TRBJ2-5, with D unclear. CDR3 length equals 14 residues. From germline, CDR1 is SGDLS and CDR2 YYNGEE. V was clipped by 2 bases and J by 5 bases, with 13 bases between them. For the CDR3, the DNA is TGTGCCAGCAGCGTGGGCACCGGATGGGAGACCCAGTACTTC. This sequence encodes CASSVGTGWETQYF.

In its sample, this clonotype was seen many times. The chain couples TRBV18 to TRBJ1-3, with no clear D. The CDR3 has 17 amino acids. V was shortened by 3 bases and J by 0 bases, with 15 bases between the two germline ends. Per germline, CDR1 KGHSH and CDR2 LQKENI. The CDR3 region has the DNA TGTGCCAGCTCACCTACCGCGACGAAATCCTCTGGAAACACCATATATTTT. This translates into CASSPTATKSSGNTIYF.

At least ten counts were recorded for this clonotype. This chain links TRBV29-1 with TRBJ2-3; TRBD2 matches at 14 bases. Germline V gene lookup returns CDR1 SQVTM and CDR2 ANQGSEA. The CDR3 is 19 residues long. With V trimmed by 6 bases and J by 3 bases, 17 bases remained unmatched. The CDR3 sequence: CSVTWGLAGERAQTDTQYF. DNA of the CDR3: TGCAGCGTGACGTGGGGACTAGCGGGAGAGAGGGCACAAACAGATACGCAGTATTTT.

This clonotype has a handful of counts. This chain connects TRBV30 to TRBJ2-7; D not certain. Looked up from germline, CDR1 is GTSNPN and CDR2 is SVGIG (reference sequence). The CDR3 is made up of 11 amino acids. Trimming left V 4 bases short and J 6 bases short, with 10 bases between. The CDR3 sequence: CAWTWGSEQYF. The CDR3 region has the DNA TGTGCCTGGACTTGGGGTAGCGAGCAGTACTTC.

In this sample, this clonotype turned up many times. The chain links TRBV27 to TRBJ2-1, with a weak D call TRBD1 (5 bases). Germline loops: CDR1 MNHEY, CDR2 SMNVEV (reference sequence). The CDR3 contains 14 residues. V was clipped by 4 bases and J by 9 bases, with 16 bases between them. CDR3 sequence: CASSSTFQGTEQFF. The CDR3 bases are TGTGCCAGCAGTTCTACTTTTCAGGGAACTGAGCAGTTCTTC.

This clonotype was seen more than once but under ten times. The J gene is TRBJ2-7, the V gene TRBV29-1; D is possibly TRBD1 (6 bases). Germline CDR1 SQVTM, CDR2 ANQGSEA. With 5 bases removed from V and 1 base from J, the gap between germline ends came to 9 bases. The CDR3 loop spans 12 amino acids. CDR3 in DNA: TGCAGCGTTAGGACAGTTTCCTACGAGCAGTACTTC. Residues: CSVRTVSYEQYF.

The rearrangement links TRBV6-6 to TRBJ2-5; the D gene is possibly TRBD2 (6 bases). The germline V and J ends were trimmed by 6 bases and 4 bases, with 15 bases remaining between them. Germline V lookup: CDR1 MNHNY, CDR2 SVGAGI (reference sequence). The CDR3 covers 14 residues. CDR3 nucleotide sequence: TGTGCCAGCAGCCCCTTATCCGGGGGAGAGACCCAGTACTTC. Protein sequence: CASSPLSGGETQYF.

The chain has TRBV7-2 and TRBJ2-2; D is perhaps TRBD2 (5 bases). The ends were cut back, 1 base at V and 5 bases at J, with 11 bases in the middle. Looked up from germline, CDR1 is SGHTA and CDR2 is FQGNSA. The CDR3 has 15 residues. CDR3 protein: CASSLGFSGTGELFF. The CDR3 nucleotides read TGTGCCAGCAGCTTAGGATTCTCGGGGACCGGGGAGCTGTTTTTT.

V is TRBV20-1 and J is TRBJ1-2, with D hard to call. The CDR3 is made up of 18 amino acids. In germline, CDR1 is DFQATT, CDR2 SNEGSKA (reference sequence). Deletions cut 0 bases from V and 4 bases from J, with 24 bases between. The chain's CDR3 is CSARDERFGFSMGYGYTF. The CDR3 bases are TGCAGTGCTAGAGATGAGAGGTTCGGCTTTTCCATGGGCTATGGCTACACCTTC.

This chain links TRBV13 with TRBJ1-4; D gene ambiguous. This CDR3 region has 15 residues. Germline CDR1 reads PRHDT; CDR2 reads FYEKMQ (reference sequence). The V gene lost 5 bases and the J gene lost 4 bases, with 14 bases spanning the gap. The CDR3, as DNA: TGTGCCAGCAGCCTCCGGACGGGTTATAATGAAAAACTGTTTTTT. Amino acid sequence: CASSLRTGYNEKLFF.

This clonotype occurred many times. The rearrangement uses TRBV20-1 and TRBJ2-1; no reliable D call. This CDR3 region has 14 residues. CDR1 is DFQATT, CDR2 SNEGSKA, per germline (reference sequence). Trimming removed 0 bases at V and 4 bases at J, with 10 bases between. The CDR3 nucleotides read TGCAGTGCTAGAGACAGGCAACCATACAATGAGCAGTTCTTC. Translation: CSARDRQPYNEQFF.

The chain recombines TRBV11-1 with TRBJ1-1, with TRBD1 as a possible D gene (6 bases). Looked up from germline, CDR1 is SGHAT and CDR2 is FQDESV (reference sequence). The V and J ends lost 7 bases and 3 bases respectively, with 15 bases between them. CDR3 length: 14 amino acids. This CDR3 is CASTSQGRDTEAFF. The CDR3 coding sequence is TGTGCCAGCACCTCGCAGGGGAGAGACACTGAAGCTTTCTTT.

This clonotype was picked up many times. The genes are TRBV12-3 or TRBV12-4 and TRBJ1-2, with D tentatively TRBD1 (5 bases). Trimming shortened V by 5 bases and J by 5 bases, and 9 bases separated the two germline ends. CDR3 size: 12 residues. The CDR3 protein is CASSDQGYGYTF. DNA of the CDR3: TGTGCCAGCAGTGACCAGGGATATGGCTACACCTTC.

The gene calls are TRBV10-3 and TRBJ1-5; TRBD1 matches at 9 bases. The CDR3 contains 15 residues. CDR1 is ENHRY, CDR2 SYGVKD, per germline. V shed 3 bases, J shed 2 bases, and the junction held 2 bases outside the gene matches. CDR3 nucleotides: TGTGCCATCAGTGAAGGGGACAGGGGCAATCAGCCCCAGCATTTT. Translation gives CAISEGDRGNQPQHF.